This TCR beta chain was captured by sequencing in a study of shared clonotypes between healthy human individuals. Unmatched junction bases numbered 8, after V lost 1 base and J lost 6 bases. Germline CDR1 and CDR2: SGHRS and YFSETQ. The CDR3 has 16 amino acids. A CD45RA+ naive subset and a CD45RA-negative memory subset were split from CD4+ cells. Sequenced by immunoSEQ multiplex PCR; TCRdb stores in-frame clones only, minus some. The sample has 2 million to 2.5 million clones; 85% to 95% are singletons. The source of this sequence is a man younger than 35 in good health. Sequenced input: naive CD4+ T cells sorted from blood. The subset here: CD45RA+ positively selected. The chain recombines TRBV5-1 with TRBJ2-2; 8 bases agree with TRBD1. CDR3 protein: CASSLTGQVPPGELFF. The DNA of the CDR3 is TGCGCCAGCAGCTTGACGGGACAGGTCCCCCCCGGGGAGCTGTTTTTT. Complete variable domain (other parts from reference TRBV5-1 and TRBJ2-2): KAGVTQTPRYLIKTRGQQVTLSCSPISGHRSVSWYQQTPGQGLQFLFEYFSETQRNKGNFPGRFSGRQFSNSRSEMNVSTLELGDSALYLCASSLTGQVPPGELFFGEGSRLTVL.